This TCR beta chain originates from a study of T cell responses to AZD1222 COVID-19 vaccine. Findings of the study overall: Repertoires were obtained solely post-peak T cell response. Females made up more of the donors, who were largely white British, and clonal diversity may have come out too low. Reportedly, nearly half of unique spike TCRs recognized epitopes outside B.1.351/B.1.1.7 mutations. Receipt of two AZD1222 doses was followed by a rise in Spike-specific TCR breadth and depth.

TCRdb's copy holds only in-frame clones and misses some; the assay was immunoSEQ multiplex PCR. The sample holds approximately 190,000 clones, roughly 93% seen once. Regarding this clone: Its target is not known.

The CDR3 has 15 amino acids. Per germline, CDR1 SQVTM and CDR2 ANQGSEA. V lost 1 base and J lost 4, with 14 bases in between. This receptor was obtained from an adult in good health. The material sequenced was peripheral blood, taken on day 0 of AZD1222 vaccination. The chain recombines TRBV29-1 with TRBJ2-1, with D unclear. The CDR3 DNA is TGCAGCGTTGAAGGCCTCAAGACTGGTTACAATGAGCAGTTCTTC. Its translation is CSVEGLKTGYNEQFF.